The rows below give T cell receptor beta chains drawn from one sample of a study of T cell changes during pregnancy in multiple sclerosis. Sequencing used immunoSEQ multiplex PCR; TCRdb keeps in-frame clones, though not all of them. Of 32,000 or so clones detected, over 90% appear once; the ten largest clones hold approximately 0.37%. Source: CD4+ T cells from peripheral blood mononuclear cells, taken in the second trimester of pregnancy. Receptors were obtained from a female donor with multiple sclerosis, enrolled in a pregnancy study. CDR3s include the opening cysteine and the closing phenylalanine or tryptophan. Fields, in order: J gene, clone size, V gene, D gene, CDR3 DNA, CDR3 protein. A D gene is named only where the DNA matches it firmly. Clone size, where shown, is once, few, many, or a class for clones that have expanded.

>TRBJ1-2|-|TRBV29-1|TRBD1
TGCAGCGTGATGGGACAGGGGGCAATCGGTGGCTACACCTTC
CSVMGQGAIGGYTF
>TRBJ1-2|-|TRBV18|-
TGTGCCAGCTCACCCGGGGGGACCTCCTATGGCTACACCTTC
CASSPGGTSYGYTF
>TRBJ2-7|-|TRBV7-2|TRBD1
TGTGCCAGCAGCTTCACCGGGACAGTAACCTACGAGCAGTACTTC
CASSFTGTVTYEQYF
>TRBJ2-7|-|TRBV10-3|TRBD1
TGTGCCATCAGTACCCGGACAGGGCTCAGGAGCTCCTACGAGCAGTACTTC
CAISTRTGLRSSYEQYF
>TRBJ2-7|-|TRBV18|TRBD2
TGTGCCAGCTCACCAACCCTAGCGGGAGCCACCTCCTACGAGCAGTACTTC
CASSPTLAGATSYEQYF
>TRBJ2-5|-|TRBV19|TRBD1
TGTGCCAGCGACCCGGGACAGGGGGCTGAGACCCAGTACTTC
CASDPGQGAETQYF
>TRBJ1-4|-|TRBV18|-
TGTGCCAGCTCATCGACCACCATCGGGGGGGCAACTAATGAAAAACTGTTTTTT
CASSSTTIGGATNEKLFF
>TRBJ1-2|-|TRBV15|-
TGTGCCACCAGCAGCGCGGCGGACAAGGGGGTAGGCTACACCTTC
CATSSAADKGVGYTF
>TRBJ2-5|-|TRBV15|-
TGTGCCACCAGCAGAGATAGTAGCGGCTGGGAGACCCAGTACTTC
CATSRDSSGWETQYF
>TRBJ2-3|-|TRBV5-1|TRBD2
TGCGCCAGCAGGACTAGCGGGGGCGGGGGCGCAGATACGCAGTATTTT
CASRTSGGGGADTQYF
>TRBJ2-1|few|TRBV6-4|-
TGTGCCACGGCCCTGGAGGATGGCTCCTACAATGAGCAGTTCTTC
CATALEDGSYNEQFF
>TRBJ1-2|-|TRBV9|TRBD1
TGTGCCAGCAGCCTACATACAGGGGATGGCTACACCTTC
CASSLHTGDGYTF
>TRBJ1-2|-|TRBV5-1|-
TGCGCCAGCAGCTCCCAAAGCCTCAGCTACACCTTC
CASSSQSLSYTF
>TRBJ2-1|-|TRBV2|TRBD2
TGTGCCAGCACCCTGGGACTAGCAAGACCCAAGCAGTTCTTC
CASTLGLARPKQFF
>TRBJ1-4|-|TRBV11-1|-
TGTGCCAGCAGCCGTAGACAAGGACTGGACGAAAAACTGTTTTTT
CASSRRQGLDEKLFF
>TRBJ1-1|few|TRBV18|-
TGTGCCAGCTTACTATTGGGCACTGAAGCTTTCTTT
CASLLLGTEAFF
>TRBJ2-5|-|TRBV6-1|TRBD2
TGTGCCAGCAGTGAAGCTATGCTAGCGGGGGGACAAGAGACCCAGTACTTC
CASSEAMLAGGQETQYF
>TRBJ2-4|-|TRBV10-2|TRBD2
TGCGCCAGCAGTGAGTCCCTAGCGGGTGTGAACATTCAGTACTTC
CASSESLAGVNIQYF